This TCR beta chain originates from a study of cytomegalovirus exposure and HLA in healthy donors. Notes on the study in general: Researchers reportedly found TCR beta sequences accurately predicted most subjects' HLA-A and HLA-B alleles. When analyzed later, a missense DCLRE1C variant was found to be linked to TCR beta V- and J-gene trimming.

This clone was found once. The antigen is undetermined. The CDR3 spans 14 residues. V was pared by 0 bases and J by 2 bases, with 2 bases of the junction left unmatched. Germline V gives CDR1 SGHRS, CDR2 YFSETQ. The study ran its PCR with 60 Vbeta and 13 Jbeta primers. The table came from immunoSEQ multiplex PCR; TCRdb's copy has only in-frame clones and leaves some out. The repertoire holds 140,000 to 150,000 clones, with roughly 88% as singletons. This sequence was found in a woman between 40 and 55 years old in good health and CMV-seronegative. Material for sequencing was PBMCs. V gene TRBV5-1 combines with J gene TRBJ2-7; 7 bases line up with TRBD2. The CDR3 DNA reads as TGCGCCAGCAGCTTGGAGGCGGGAGCCTACGAGCAGTACTTC. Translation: CASSLEAGAYEQYF.